These 9 T cell receptor beta chains were sequenced from one sample in a study of tumor and adjacent non-tumor tissue in lung cancer. A modified ARM-PCR protocol with three rounds of nested PCR amplified TCRbeta. Via MiXCR, TCRdb re-called the multiplex PCR reads, giving one row per CDR3 protein. Among 120,000 or so distinct CDR3 sequences listed, around three fifths were seen once. The template was RNA from unsorted bulk tissue. Sequenced sample: lung tumor tissue. The receptors originated from a man aged 30 to 39 with non-small cell lung cancer.

Of note for this clonotype: Possible read error: a much larger clone is one base away. The chain is built from TRBV10-3 and TRBJ1-2; 10 bases are a match to TRBD1. The CDR3 extends over 14 amino acids. CDR1 ENHRY and CDR2 SYGVKD come from the germline V gene. The CDR3 DNA follows: TGTGCCAACAGTGAGGGACAGGGGACCTATGGCTACACCTTC. Protein product: CANSEGQGTYGYTF.

This clonotype was counted at least ten times. The genes are TRBV20-1 and TRBJ1-3; D unclear. Germline CDR1 is DFQATT and CDR2 is SNEGSKA (reference sequence). V dropped 1 base and J dropped 2 bases, with 15 bases sitting between them. CDR3 length equals 16 residues. The CDR3 is CSARAVGGGAGNTIYF. DNA for the CDR3: TGCAGTGCTAGAGCAGTCGGCGGAGGCGCTGGAAACACCATATATTTT.

Note on this clonotype: A single base separates this from a much larger clone, so it may be a read error. This chain links TRBV20-1 with TRBJ2-1, with D possibly TRBD2 on 5 matching bases. The length of the CDR3 is 14 residues. V was cut by 4 bases and J by 4 bases, with 14 bases left in between. Germline V lookup: CDR1 DFQATT, CDR2 SNEGSKA (reference sequence). The CDR3 DNA reads TGCAGTGCTAAATCGGCTAGCAGATACAATGAGCAGTTCTTC. Translation: CSAKSASRYNEQFF.

As regards this clonotype: A read error may account for a junction end that differs from germline. The chain is built from TRBV6-5 and TRBJ1-4, with 10 bases aligning to TRBD1. Germline CDR1 is MNHEY and CDR2 is SVGAGI. CDR3 length: 17 residues. CDR3 in amino acids: CTSSYLGQGGYGEKVFF. The CDR3 DNA reads TGTACCAGCAGTTACCTAGGACAGGGGGGATATGGTGAAAAAGTGTTTTTT.

The rearrangement uses TRBV5-1 and TRBJ1-2; 9 bases are shared with TRBD1. CDR3 length: 14 residues. The junction had 7 bases not matched to a gene; V was cut back by 4 bases and J by 6 bases. Germline values: CDR1 SGHRS, CDR2 YFSETQ. This chain's CDR3 is CASSVVWTGDGYTF. CDR3 nucleotide sequence: TGCGCCAGCAGCGTGGTTTGGACAGGGGATGGCTACACCTTC.

The chain carries TRBV20-1 and TRBJ2-3; the D is unclear. This CDR3 has 13 amino acids. The germline V gene has CDR1 DFQATT and CDR2 SNEGSKA (reference sequence). V was cut by 7 bases and J by 4 bases, with 15 bases left in between. The CDR3, as DNA: TGCAGTGGCCGATCCGGAGAGGCAGATACGCAGTATTTT. Amino acid sequence: CSGRSGEADTQYF.

The chain uses TRBV7-2 and TRBJ2-3, with 8 nucleotides matching TRBD1. Germline CDR1 and CDR2: SGHTA and FQGNSA. Losses at the gene ends were 5 bases for V and 3 bases for J; bases not matched to a gene: 7. This CDR3 spans 15 amino acids. The chain's CDR3 is CASSPRGDRTDTQYF. CDR3 DNA sequence: TGTGCCAGCAGCCCTAGGGGGGACAGGACAGATACGCAGTATTTT.

The sample holds many counts of this clonotype. This chain links TRBV6-1 with TRBJ2-3; the D gene is possibly TRBD2 (7 bases). The CDR3 spans 17 residues. Trimming removed 8 bases from V and 6 bases from J, with 27 bases in between. In germline, CDR1 is MNHNS, CDR2 SASEGT. For the CDR3, the DNA is TGTGCCAGCCGATGGGGGGGCTCCCGACCAGAATCGGATACGCAGTATTTT. This codes for CASRWGGSRPESDTQYF.

With regard to this clonotype: One base away lies a much larger clone, so this may be a sequencing read error. Because the CDR3 is missing its conserved closing phenylalanine or tryptophan, this is likely a read error. The gene calls are TRBV6-5 and TRBJ2-1; a possible D gene is TRBD2 (5 bases). The ends were cut back, 5 bases at V and 5 bases at J, with 10 bases in the middle. The germline CDR1 and CDR2 sequences are MNHEY and SVGAGI. The CDR3 consists of 13 residues. The CDR3 bases are TGTGCCAGCAGTCCAACTAGGGACAATGAGCAGTTCTTA. Translating it yields CASSPTRDNEQFL.